Presented here are 22 T cell receptor beta chains from one specimen sequenced in a study of shared clonotypes between healthy human individuals. Sequencing used immunoSEQ multiplex PCR; TCRdb keeps in-frame clones, though not all of them. The sample lists around 510,000 clones, 90% to 97% occurring once. The specimen was naive CD4+ T cells sorted from blood. Described subset: CD45RA+ positively selected. Receptors originate from a woman aged 25 to 39 in good health.

V and J are TRBV6-6 and TRBJ1-4; weak D call: TRBD1 (5 bases). This CDR3 has 15 amino acids. Germline V CDR1 and CDR2: MNHNY, SVGAGI (reference sequence). The V end was cut by 6 bases, the J end by 4 bases, with 15 bases between. CDR3 residues: CASRDREGSNEKLFF. CDR3 nucleotide sequence: TGTGCCAGCAGAGACCGTGAGGGGAGTAATGAAAAACTGTTTTTT.

The chain uses TRBV15 and TRBJ2-7; the match to TRBD1 covers 9 bases. The CDR3 runs 17 residues. V was pared by 1 base and J by 2 bases, with 9 bases of the junction left unmatched. In germline, CDR1 is LNHNV, CDR2 YYDKDF (reference sequence). This CDR3 is CATSRGLRTGVTYEQYF. The CDR3 DNA reads TGTGCCACCAGCAGAGGTCTCAGGACAGGGGTAACCTACGAGCAGTACTTC.

The J gene is TRBJ2-3, the V gene TRBV28; 14 positions match TRBD2. CDR3 length equals 17 residues. The J segment lost 5 bases and the V segment lost 0 bases, leaving 4 bases of the junction unmatched. Germline CDR1 and CDR2: MDHEN and SYDVKM. This CDR3 reads CASSLWTSGRAVDTQYF. Written as DNA, the CDR3 is TGTGCCAGCAGTTTATGGACTAGCGGGAGGGCGGTAGATACGCAGTATTTT.

The chain combines TRBV4-1 with TRBJ2-4; D tentatively reads TRBD1 or TRBD2 (5 bases each). Trimming cost V 3 bases and J 1 base, with 16 bases left between them. CDR1 MGHRA and CDR2 YSYEKL come from the germline V gene. The CDR3 has 17 residues. CDR3 protein: CASSHVTRGPAKNIQYF. CDR3 DNA: TGCGCCAGCAGCCACGTTACTAGGGGTCCGGCCAAAAACATTCAGTACTTC.

On this clone itself: Additional DNA sequences in this sample encode the identical CDR3. The rearrangement links TRBV4-1 to TRBJ2-2, with no clear D. Per the germline V gene, CDR1 is MGHRA and CDR2 is YSYEKL. Trimming shortened V by 1 base and J by 8 bases, and 5 bases separated the two germline ends. This CDR3 contains 12 residues. CDR3: CASSQVVGELFF. CDR3 nucleotides: TGCGCCAGCAGCCAAGTCGTTGGGGAGCTGTTTTTT.

The table lists this clone with a few counts. The V gene is TRBV19, the J gene TRBJ1-5, with 9 bases identical to TRBD1. V lost 6 bases to trimming and J lost 7 bases; unmatched junction nucleotides: 4. CDR1 is LNHDA, CDR2 SQIVND, per germline (reference sequence). The CDR3 consists of 13 residues. In DNA, the CDR3 is TGTGCCAGTAGCAGGACAGGGGAGCAGCCCCAGCATTTT. Protein sequence: CASSRTGEQPQHF.

The chain uses TRBV5-5 and TRBJ2-5; 13 bases are a match to TRBD2. The J call may be in error: the DNA end matches TRBJ2-7 better. The CDR3 totals 15 residues. CDR1 is SGHKS and CDR2 is YYEKEE in the germline V gene (reference sequence). The CDR3 reads CASSSRTSGRNEQYF. The CDR3 coding sequence is TGTGCCAGCAGCTCCCGGACTAGCGGGAGAAACGAGCAGTACTTC.

The CDR3 here is CASSLDRGRNQPQHF. CDR3 nucleotides: TGTGCCAGCAGCTTAGACAGGGGTCGCAATCAGCCCCAGCATTTT. This chain joins TRBV7-9 and TRBJ1-5, with 7 positions matching TRBD1. The J segment lost 2 bases and the V segment lost 1 base, leaving 2 bases of the junction unmatched. This CDR3 has 15 amino acids. Germline CDR1 SEHNR, CDR2 FQNEAQ (reference sequence). Variable domain in full (rest from reference TRBV7-9 and TRBJ1-5): DTGVSQNPRHKITKRGQNVTFRCDPISEHNRLYWYRQTLGQGPEFLTYFQNEAQLEKSRLLSDRFSAERPKGSFSTLEIQRTEQGDSAMYLCASSLDRGRNQPQHFGDGTRLSIL.

This rearrangement joins TRBV29-1 to TRBJ2-3; no clear D. The CDR3 has 12 residues. Germline CDR1 is SQVTM and CDR2 is ANQGSEA. The germline V and J ends were trimmed by 6 bases and 14 bases, with 21 bases remaining between them. The CDR3 loop is CSVADVGTYWYF. In DNA, the CDR3 is TGCAGCGTCGCTGACGTGGGAACCTATTGGTATTTT.

V usage is TRBV19 and J usage is TRBJ2-5; 7 bases map to TRBD2. V shed 1 base and J 5 bases; nucleotides not matched to a gene: 4. Germline V gene sequence: CDR1 LNHDA, CDR2 SQIVND (reference sequence). The CDR3 is made up of 14 amino acids. CDR3 DNA: TGTGCCAGTAGTATAGTTGCGGGAGAGGAGACCCAGTACTTC. Translated, it gives CASSIVAGEETQYF.

The chain has TRBV11-2 and TRBJ1-2; 11 nucleotides line up with TRBD1. After removal of 5 bases from V and 3 bases from J, the junction contained 8 bases not matched to a gene. Per the germline V gene, CDR1 is SGHAT and CDR2 is FQNNGV. The CDR3 spans 16 residues. DNA of the CDR3: TGTGCCAGCAGCCCCCGAGGGACAGGGGGGGACTATGGCTACACCTTC. Amino acid sequence: CASSPRGTGGDYGYTF.

This clone occurred once. J is TRBJ2-2 and V is TRBV27; unclear D gene. This CDR3 region has 15 residues. Germline CDR1 and CDR2: MNHEY and SMNVEV (reference sequence). The ends were cut back, 7 bases at V and 0 bases at J, with 12 bases in the middle. CDR3 bases: TGTGCCAGCACGAACTACCGGACGAACACCGGGGAGCTGTTTTTT. Translated, it gives CASTNYRTNTGELFF.

This chain's CDR3 is CASKSRDKETQYF. CDR3 nucleotides: TGTGCCAGCAAAAGCCGGGACAAAGAGACCCAGTACTTC. This chain links TRBV6-6 with TRBJ2-5; a possible D gene is TRBD1 (6 bases). Trimming left V 7 bases short and J 3 bases short, with 12 bases between. CDR3 size: 13 residues. Germline values: CDR1 MNHNY, CDR2 SVGAGI (reference sequence).

The chain joins TRBV19 to TRBJ2-2; D unclear. The CDR3 spans 14 residues. CDR1 is LNHDA, CDR2 SQIVND, per germline (reference sequence). The V end was cut by 6 bases, the J end by 6 bases, with 14 bases between. CDR3 coding DNA: TGTGCCAGTAGGTTACCAACCTCGGCCGGGGAGCTGTTTTTT. Translated, it gives CASRLPTSAGELFF.

V usage is TRBV19 and J usage is TRBJ2-3; 11 bases are shared with TRBD2. The germline V gene encodes CDR1 LNHDA and CDR2 SQIVND (reference sequence). CDR3 size: 19 residues. J gave up 6 bases and V 0 bases, and 14 bases lay outside the gene matches. This CDR3 is CASSIDTTKTSGTADTQYF. DNA of the CDR3: TGTGCCAGTAGTATAGACACAACCAAGACTAGCGGGACAGCCGATACGCAGTATTTT.

This clone appeared a single time. The chain links TRBV7-3 to TRBJ2-2; possibly TRBD1 for D (5 bases). The CDR3 consists of 15 residues. The germline CDR1 and CDR2 sequences are SGHTA and FQGTGA. V gave up 4 bases and J gave up 3 bases, with 12 bases separating them. The CDR3 protein is CASSSDGHDTGELFF. The CDR3 DNA reads TGTGCCAGCAGCTCCGATGGACACGACACCGGGGAGCTGTTTTTT.

The rearrangement uses TRBV28 and TRBJ2-7; perhaps TRBD1 as D (5 bases). Germline V gene sequence: CDR1 MDHEN, CDR2 SYDVKM. The CDR3 covers 15 residues. V lost 8 bases and J 3 bases, leaving 20 bases between the germline ends. This CDR3 is CASSSDRKLYYEQYF. DNA of the CDR3: TGTGCCAGCTCCTCCGACAGAAAGCTTTACTACGAGCAGTACTTC. The full variable domain, its missing parts supplied by reference TRBV28 and TRBJ2-7, is DVKVTQSSRYLVKRTGEKVFLECVQDMDHENMFWYRQDPGLGLRLIYFSYDVKMKEKGDIPEGYSVSREKKERFSLILESASTNQTSMYLCASSSDRKLYYEQYFGPGTRLTVT.

The rearrangement uses TRBV15 and TRBJ2-3; TRBD1 might be the D (6 bases). The CDR3 loop spans 15 amino acids. V shed 3 bases and J shed 3 bases, with 13 bases lying between them. In germline, CDR1 is LNHNV, CDR2 YYDKDF (reference sequence). CDR3 DNA sequence: TGTGCCACCAGCAGGGGGTTGACAGGAACAGATACGCAGTATTTT. This gives the protein CATSRGLTGTDTQYF.

The V and J genes are TRBV5-5 and TRBJ1-5, with unresolved D. The CDR3 runs to 14 residues. The germline gives CDR1 SGHKS, CDR2 YYEKEE (reference sequence). Trimming shortened V by 3 bases and J by 5 bases, and 12 bases separated the two germline ends. The CDR3 nucleotides read TGTGCCAGCAGCTCCGGAGGAGGGTATCAGCCCCAGCATTTT. It yields the protein CASSSGGGYQPQHF.

V gene TRBV7-2 combines with J gene TRBJ1-5; 7 bases are a match to TRBD1. CDR1 SGHTA and CDR2 FQGNSA come from the germline V gene. Germline trimming cut 2 bases from V and 7 bases from J; bases unmatched to any gene: 11. The CDR3 has 16 amino acids. The CDR3 bases are TGTGCCAGCAGCTTAAGGTGGGACAGCGCCTTGCAGCCCCAGCATTTT. This codes for CASSLRWDSALQPQHF.

This rearrangement joins TRBV4-1 to TRBJ1-2; 11 bases are shared with TRBD1. The junction had 15 bases not matched to a gene; V was cut back by 4 bases and J by 8 bases. The CDR3 is made up of 17 amino acids. The germline V gene encodes CDR1 MGHRA and CDR2 YSYEKL. The CDR3 DNA sequence: TGCGCCAGCAGCCTAAGGACAGGGGGCGTCTCGGCGAAAGGCTACACCTTC. Its protein is CASSLRTGGVSAKGYTF.

The chain combines TRBV11-3 with TRBJ2-5, with D hard to call. The V gene's germline CDR1 is SGHNT and CDR2 YENEEA. The V and J ends lost 0 bases and 7 bases respectively, with 6 bases between them. The CDR3 consists of 12 residues. CDR3 DNA: TGTGCCAGCAGCTTAGATTCGGGGACCCAGTACTTC. Residues: CASSLDSGTQYF. Looking up the rest from reference TRBV11-3 and TRBJ2-5 gives the full variable domain: EAGVVQSPRYKIIEKKQPVAFWCNPISGHNTLYWYLQNLGQGPELLIRYENEEAVDDSQLPKDRFSAERLKGVDSTLKIQPAELGDSAVYLCASSLDSGTQYFGPGTRLLVL.